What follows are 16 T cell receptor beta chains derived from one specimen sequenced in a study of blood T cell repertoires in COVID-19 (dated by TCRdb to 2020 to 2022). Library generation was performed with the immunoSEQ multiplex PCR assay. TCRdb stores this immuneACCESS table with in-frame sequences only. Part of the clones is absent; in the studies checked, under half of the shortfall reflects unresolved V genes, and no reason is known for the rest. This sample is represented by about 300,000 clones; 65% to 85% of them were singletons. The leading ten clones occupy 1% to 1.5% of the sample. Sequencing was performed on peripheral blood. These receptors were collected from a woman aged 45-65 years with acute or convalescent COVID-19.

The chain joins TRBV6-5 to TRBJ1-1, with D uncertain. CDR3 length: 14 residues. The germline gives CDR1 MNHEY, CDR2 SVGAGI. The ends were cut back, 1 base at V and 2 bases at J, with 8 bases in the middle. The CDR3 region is CASSYFQANTEAFF. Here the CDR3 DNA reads TGTGCCAGCAGTTACTTCCAGGCAAACACTGAAGCTTTCTTT.

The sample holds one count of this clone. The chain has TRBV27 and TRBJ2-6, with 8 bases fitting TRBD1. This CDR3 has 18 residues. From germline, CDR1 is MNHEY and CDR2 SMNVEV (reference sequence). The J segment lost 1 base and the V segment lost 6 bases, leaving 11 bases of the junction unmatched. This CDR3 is CASSYSTGEASGANVLTF. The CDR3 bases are TGTGCCAGCAGCTATTCGACAGGGGAGGCGTCTGGGGCCAACGTCCTGACTTTC.

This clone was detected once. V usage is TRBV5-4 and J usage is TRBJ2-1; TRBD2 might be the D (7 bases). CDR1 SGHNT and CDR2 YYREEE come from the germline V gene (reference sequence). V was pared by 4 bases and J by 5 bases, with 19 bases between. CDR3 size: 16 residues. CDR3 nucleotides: TGTGCCAGCAGCCCAGGAGGGGGGGGGCCCGACAATGAGCAGTTCTTC. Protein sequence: CASSPGGGGPDNEQFF.

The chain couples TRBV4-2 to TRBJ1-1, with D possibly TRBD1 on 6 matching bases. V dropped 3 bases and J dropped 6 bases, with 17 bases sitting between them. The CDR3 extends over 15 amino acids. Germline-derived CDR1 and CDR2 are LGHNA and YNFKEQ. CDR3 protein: CASSQSRGNDPEAFF. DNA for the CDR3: TGTGCCAGCAGCCAGTCCAGGGGTAACGATCCTGAAGCTTTCTTT.

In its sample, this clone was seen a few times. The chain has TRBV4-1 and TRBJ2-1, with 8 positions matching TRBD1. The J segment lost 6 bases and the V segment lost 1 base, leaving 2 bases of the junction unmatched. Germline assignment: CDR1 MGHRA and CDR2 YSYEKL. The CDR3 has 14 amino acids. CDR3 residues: CASSQGTGGNEQFF. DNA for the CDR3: TGCGCCAGCAGCCAAGGAACAGGGGGCAATGAGCAGTTCTTC.

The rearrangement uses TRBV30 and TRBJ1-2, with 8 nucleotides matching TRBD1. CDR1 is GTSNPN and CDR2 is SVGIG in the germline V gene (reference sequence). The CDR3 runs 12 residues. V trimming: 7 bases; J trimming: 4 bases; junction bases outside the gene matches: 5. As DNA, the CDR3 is TGTGCCTCCGGACAGGGAATCTATGGCTACACCTTC. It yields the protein CASGQGIYGYTF.

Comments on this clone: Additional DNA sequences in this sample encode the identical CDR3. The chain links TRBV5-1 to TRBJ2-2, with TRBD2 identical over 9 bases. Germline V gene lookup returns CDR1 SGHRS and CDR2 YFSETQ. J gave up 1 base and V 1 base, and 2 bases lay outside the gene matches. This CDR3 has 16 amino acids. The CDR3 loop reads CASSLSAGGNTGELFF. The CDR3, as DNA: TGCGCCAGCAGCTTGTCAGCGGGGGGGAACACCGGGGAGCTGTTTTTT. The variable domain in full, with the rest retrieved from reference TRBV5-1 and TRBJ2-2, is KAGVTQTPRYLIKTRGQQVTLSCSPISGHRSVSWYQQTPGQGLQFLFEYFSETQRNKGNFPGRFSGRQFSNSRSEMNVSTLELGDSALYLCASSLSAGGNTGELFFGEGSRLTVL.

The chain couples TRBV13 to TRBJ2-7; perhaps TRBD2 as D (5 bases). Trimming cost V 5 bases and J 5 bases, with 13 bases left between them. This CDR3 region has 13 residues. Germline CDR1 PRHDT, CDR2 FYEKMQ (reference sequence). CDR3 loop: CASSPRSRDEQYF. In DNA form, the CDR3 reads TGTGCCAGCAGCCCTCGTTCGAGGGACGAGCAGTACTTC.

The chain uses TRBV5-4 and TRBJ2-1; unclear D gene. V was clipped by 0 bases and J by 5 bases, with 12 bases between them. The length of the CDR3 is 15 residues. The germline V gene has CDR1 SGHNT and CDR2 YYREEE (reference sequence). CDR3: CASSLVSPRDNEQFF. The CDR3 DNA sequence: TGTGCCAGCAGCTTGGTATCCCCACGGGACAATGAGCAGTTCTTC.

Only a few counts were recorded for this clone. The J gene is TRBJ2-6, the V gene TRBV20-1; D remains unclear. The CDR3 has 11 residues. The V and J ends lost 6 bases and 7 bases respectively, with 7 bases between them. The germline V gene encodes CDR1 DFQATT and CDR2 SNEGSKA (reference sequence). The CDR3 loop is CSAHEANVLTF. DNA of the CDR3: TGCAGTGCACATGAAGCCAACGTCCTGACTTTC.

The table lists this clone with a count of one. CDR3 in DNA: TGTGCCAGCTCCAACCAGGGCGGTAATAGCAATCAGCCCCAGCATTTT. Its protein product is CASSNQGGNSNQPQHF. The gene calls are TRBV18 and TRBJ1-5, with D possibly being TRBD1 (5 bases). Trimming shortened V by 6 bases and J by 0 bases, and 15 bases separated the two germline ends. The CDR3 totals 16 residues. The germline CDR1 and CDR2 sequences are KGHSH and LQKENI.

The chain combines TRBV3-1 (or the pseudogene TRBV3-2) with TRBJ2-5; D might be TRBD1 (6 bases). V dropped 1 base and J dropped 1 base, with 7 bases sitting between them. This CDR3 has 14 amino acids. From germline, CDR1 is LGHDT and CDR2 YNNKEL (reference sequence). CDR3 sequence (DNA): TGTGCCAGCAGCCAAGGGACAGCCCAAGAGACCCAGTACTTC. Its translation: CASSQGTAQETQYF.

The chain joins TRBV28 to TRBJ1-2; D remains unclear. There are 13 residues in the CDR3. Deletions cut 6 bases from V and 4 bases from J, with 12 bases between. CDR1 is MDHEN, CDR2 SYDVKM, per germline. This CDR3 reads CASRPNVLYGYTF. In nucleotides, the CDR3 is TGTGCCAGCAGGCCCAATGTACTCTATGGCTACACCTTC.

CDR3 residues: CATTKTGTGAADTEAFF. The CDR3 coding sequence is TGTGCCACCACCAAAACCGGGACAGGGGCCGCTGACACTGAAGCTTTCTTT. V is TRBV24-1 and J is TRBJ1-1; 10 bases are shared with TRBD1. The CDR3 has 17 residues. The junction had 14 bases not matched to a gene; V was cut back by 8 bases and J by 3 bases. Germline V gene sequence: CDR1 KGHDR, CDR2 SFDVKD.

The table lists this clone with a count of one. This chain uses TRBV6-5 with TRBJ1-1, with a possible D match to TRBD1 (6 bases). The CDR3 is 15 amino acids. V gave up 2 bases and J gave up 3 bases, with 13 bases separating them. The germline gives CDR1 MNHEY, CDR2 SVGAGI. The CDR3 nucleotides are TGTGCCAGCAGTTACGCGGCAGGGGCGTACACTGAAGCTTTCTTT. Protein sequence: CASSYAAGAYTEAFF.

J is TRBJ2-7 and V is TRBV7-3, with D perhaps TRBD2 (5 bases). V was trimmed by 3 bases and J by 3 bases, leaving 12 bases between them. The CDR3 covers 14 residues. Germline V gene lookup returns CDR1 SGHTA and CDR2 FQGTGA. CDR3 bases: TGTGCCAGCAGCTTTGACTACATTGGCTACGAGCAGTACTTC. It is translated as CASSFDYIGYEQYF.